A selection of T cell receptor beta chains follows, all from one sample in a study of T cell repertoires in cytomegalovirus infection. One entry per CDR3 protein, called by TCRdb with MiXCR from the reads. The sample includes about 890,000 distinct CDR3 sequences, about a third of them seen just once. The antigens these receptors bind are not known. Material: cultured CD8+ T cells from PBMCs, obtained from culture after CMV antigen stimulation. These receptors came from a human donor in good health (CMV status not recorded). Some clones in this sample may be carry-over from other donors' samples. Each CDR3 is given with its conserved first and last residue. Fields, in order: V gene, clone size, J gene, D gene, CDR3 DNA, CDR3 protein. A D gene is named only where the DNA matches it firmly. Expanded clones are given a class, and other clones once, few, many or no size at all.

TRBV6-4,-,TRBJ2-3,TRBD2,TGTGCCAGCAGTGCGGTGCGGGGGGGCGCAGATACGCAGTATTTT,CASSAVRGGADTQYF
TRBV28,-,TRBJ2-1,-,TGTGCCAGCAGCAAATACTTGGCTAGCGAGTGGGATGAGCAGTTCTTC,CASSKYLASEWDEQFF
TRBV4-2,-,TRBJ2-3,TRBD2,TGTGCCAGCAGCCCAAGACTGGGGACTAGCGGGGATAAAGATACGCAGTATTTT,CASSPRLGTSGDKDTQYF
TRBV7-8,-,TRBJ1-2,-,TGTGCCAGCAGCTACGGCCCTCGGGACGAGACTGGTAACTATGGCTACACCTTC,CASSYGPRDETGNYGYTF
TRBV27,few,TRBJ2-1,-,TGTGCCAGCAGTTTCGGACAGGGCGGGAGTGAGCAGTTCTTC,CASSFGQGGSEQFF
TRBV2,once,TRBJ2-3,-,TGTGCCAACAGCCTAGGAGATACGCAGTATTTT,CANSLGDTQYF
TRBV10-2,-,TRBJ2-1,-,TGCGCCAGCATTTCCCGGGCAGAATACAATGAGCAGTTCTTC,CASISRAEYNEQFF
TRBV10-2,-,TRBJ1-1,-,TGCGCCAGCAGTGCGACAGACTCTGAAGCTTTCTTT,CASSATDSEAFF
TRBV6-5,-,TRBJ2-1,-,TGTGCCAGCAGTTACCCCGGCGGTAGCCCGACAAGGAGCTCCTACAATGAGCAGTTCTTC,CASSYPGGSPTRSSYNEQFF
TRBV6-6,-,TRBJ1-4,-,TGTGCCAGCTCCGGCAGTTATAATGAAAAACTGTTTTTT,CASSGSYNEKLFF
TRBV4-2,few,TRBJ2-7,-,TGTGCCAGCAGCCAAGATGGCGAGCAGTACTTC,CASSQDGEQYF
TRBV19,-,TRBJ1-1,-,TGTGCCAGTAGTATACGACAGGTAACTGAAGCTTTCTTT,CASSIRQVTEAFF
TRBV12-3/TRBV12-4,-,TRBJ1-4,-,TGTACCAGCAGCCTGACCTTTCCCGAAAAACTGTTTTTT,CTSSLTFPEKLFF
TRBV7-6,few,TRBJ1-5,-,TGTGCCAGCAGCCCACTTTTGGACAATCAGCCCCAGCATTTT,CASSPLLDNQPQHF
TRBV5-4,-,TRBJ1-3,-,TGTGCCAGCAGCTTGGGTGTGGGGGACCTCGCGGAGGGAAACACCATATATTTT,CASSLGVGDLAEGNTIYF
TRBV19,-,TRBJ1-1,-,TGTGCCTGTAGTTTTTCCGAGCTCCGTGAAGCTTTCTTT,CACSFSELREAFF
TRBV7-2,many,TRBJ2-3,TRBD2,TGTGCCAGCAGCCGAGCGGGGGGGCCTGGAGATACGCAGTATTTT,CASSRAGGPGDTQYF
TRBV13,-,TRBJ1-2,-,TGTGCCAGCAGCTTAGGCCCAGGGGTCGGCTACACCTTC,CASSLGPGVGYTF
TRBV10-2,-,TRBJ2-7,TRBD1,TGCGCCAGCAGTGGGACAGGGGTGAACTCCGAGCAGTACTTC,CASSGTGVNSEQYF
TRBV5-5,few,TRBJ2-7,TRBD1,TGTGCCAGCAGCGTACAGGGGTTACCCTACGAGCAGTACTTC,CASSVQGLPYEQYF